The 22 T cell receptor beta chains below all came from one sample that was sequenced in a study of spatial heterogeneity in lung cancer. The sample's time point: blood at routine non-recurrence follow-up after resection. No cell sorting; template was whole RNA from tumor, lung tissue or PBMC. Each CDR3 protein is one row after TCRdb ran MiXCR on the 5' RACE reads. The sample records under 150,000 distinct CDR3 sequences, less than 15% being singletons. Here the sequenced sample was PBMCs, taken at follow-up. These receptor sequences come from a male donor with early-stage non-small cell lung cancer.

A word on this clonotype: A much larger clone differs from this one at a single base, so this may be a read error. V gene TRBV4-3 combines with J gene TRBJ2-7, with D tentatively TRBD2 (5 bases). Germline V gives CDR1 LGHNA, CDR2 YSLEER. V lost 5 bases to trimming and J lost 3 bases, with 14 bases between them. The CDR3 has 14 residues. CDR3 nucleotides: TGCGCCAGCAGCGGAAGTGAGGGTTTCTACGAGCAGTACTTC. Translation gives CASSGSEGFYEQYF.

V is TRBV4-3 and J is TRBJ2-1, with 8 bases matching TRBD2. Per germline, CDR1 LGHNA and CDR2 YSLEER. The ends lost 4 bases at V and 8 bases at J; junction bases unmatched: 13. The CDR3 consists of 16 residues. The DNA of the CDR3 is TGCGCCAGCAGCCCCACGCCATTGGCGGGGGGTGATGAGCAGTTCTTC. Its translation is CASSPTPLAGGDEQFF.

In its sample, this clonotype was seen many times. The rearrangement joins TRBV19 to TRBJ2-2; D gene ambiguous. The V gene lost 6 bases and the J gene lost 5 bases, with 10 bases spanning the gap. The CDR3 totals 13 residues. CDR1 and CDR2 (germline): LNHDA, SQIVND (reference sequence). This CDR3 reads CASRGLKTGELFF. The CDR3 DNA follows: TGTGCCAGTAGAGGGCTGAAAACCGGGGAGCTGTTTTTT.

The table lists this clonotype with many counts. The CDR3 reads CSASGATSNQPQHF. The CDR3 bases are TGCAGTGCTAGCGGGGCAACTAGCAATCAGCCCCAGCATTTT. The chain recombines TRBV20-1 with TRBJ1-5; D may be TRBD1 (5 bases). Trimming cost V 3 bases and J 0 bases, with 9 bases left between them. The germline V gene has CDR1 DFQATT and CDR2 SNEGSKA (reference sequence). The CDR3 length is 14 residues.

This clonotype was seen more than once but under ten times. The chain has TRBV5-4 and TRBJ1-6, with D hard to call. Looked up from germline, CDR1 is SGHNT and CDR2 is YYREEE (reference sequence). This CDR3 is 16 amino acids long. Deletions cut 3 bases from V and 0 bases from J, with 10 bases between. The CDR3 region is CASSSGWSSYNSPLHF. CDR3 nucleotides: TGTGCCAGCAGCTCGGGGTGGAGCTCCTATAATTCACCCCTCCACTTT.

The chain uses TRBV12-3 or TRBV12-4 and TRBJ1-5, with 7 bases matching TRBD1. V lost 6 bases and J lost 1; bases outside the gene matches: 6. This CDR3 has 15 amino acids. The CDR3 DNA follows: TGTGCCAGCAGATCCCAGGGGGAGAGCAATCAGCCCCAGCATTTT. Its protein is CASRSQGESNQPQHF.

This clonotype was counted between two and nine times. The rearrangement joins TRBV6-2 or TRBV6-3 to TRBJ1-5; D is unclear. Trimming pared 2 bases from V and 1 base from J, leaving 6 bases between. CDR1 MNHEY and CDR2 SVGEGT come from the germline V gene. This CDR3 comprises 14 residues. CDR3 protein: CASSYGRSNQPQHF. The DNA of the CDR3 is TGTGCCAGCAGTTACGGCCGGAGCAATCAGCCCCAGCATTTT.

CDR3 bases: TGCAGTGCTATAGGGGACAGGGCCCCCTCCACACGTCAGCCCCAGCATTTT. It is translated as CSAIGDRAPSTRQPQHF. The chain links TRBV20-1 to TRBJ1-5, with 9 bases that match TRBD1. V lost 4 bases, J lost 6 bases, and 16 bases stayed unmatched. The length of the CDR3 is 17 residues. Germline CDR1 reads DFQATT; CDR2 reads SNEGSKA (reference sequence).

This clonotype was seen just once. This sequence joins TRBV5-1 and TRBJ2-7; TRBD1 matches at 8 bases. In germline, CDR1 is SGHRS, CDR2 YFSETQ. J gave up 0 bases and V 4 bases, and 6 bases lay outside the gene matches. This CDR3 has 15 residues. As DNA, the CDR3 is TGCGCCAGCAGCACCGGGACAGGAAGCTCCTACGAGCAGTACTTC. Protein sequence: CASSTGTGSSYEQYF.

V usage is TRBV6-1 and J usage is TRBJ2-5, with D uncertain. Trimming left V 6 bases short and J 2 bases short, with 10 bases between. The CDR3 consists of 13 residues. Germline V CDR1 and CDR2: MNHNS, SASEGT. CDR3 sequence (DNA): TGTGCCAGCAGACTACTGCTACAAGAGACCCAGTACTTC. Amino acids: CASRLLLQETQYF.

The chain joins TRBV12-3 or TRBV12-4 to TRBJ2-1; D may be TRBD2 (5 bases). Deletions cut 8 bases from V and 1 base from J, with 15 bases between. The CDR3 extends over 15 amino acids. The CDR3 is CASSPERSSYNEQFF. For the CDR3, the DNA is TGTGCCAGCTCCCCCGAGCGGAGTTCCTACAATGAGCAGTTCTTC.

This clonotype has more than one count but fewer than ten. CDR3 in DNA: TGCGCCAGCAGCCCCGGACCTGGTCAAAGCAATCAGCCCCAGCATTTT. Translating gives CASSPGPGQSNQPQHF. This chain connects TRBV4-1 to TRBJ1-5, with unresolved D. Germline lookup yields CDR1 MGHRA and CDR2 YSYEKL. The CDR3 length is 16 residues. V was trimmed by 4 bases and J by 1 base, leaving 14 bases between them.

This clonotype has just a few counts. V usage is TRBV20-1 and J usage is TRBJ2-7; D gene ambiguous. V lost 0 bases and J lost 5, with 17 bases in between. Germline CDR1 and CDR2: DFQATT and SNEGSKA (reference sequence). The CDR3 runs to 15 residues. The DNA for the CDR3 is TGCAGTGCTAGAGATATGCTAGACTCGGAACACGAGCAGTACTTC. It is translated as CSARDMLDSEHEQYF.

This clonotype was seen only a few times. At one boundary the junction diverges from the germline segment, which might be a read error. This chain joins TRBV5-6 and TRBJ1-5; D remains ambiguous. The CDR3 runs to 13 residues. The germline V gene encodes CDR1 SGHDT and CDR2 YYEEEE. The CDR3 nucleotides are TGTGCCAGCAGCTTGGGGGTTAAGGAGCCCAAGCATTTT. This gives the protein CASSLGVKEPKHF.

This clonotype came up a few times. This chain connects TRBV5-1 to TRBJ2-7; 10 nucleotides match TRBD1. Losses at the gene ends were 2 bases for V and 2 bases for J; bases not matched to a gene: 10. The CDR3 consists of 17 residues. Germline V gives CDR1 SGHRS, CDR2 YFSETQ. DNA of the CDR3: TGCGCCAGCAGCTTCAACAGCGGACAGGGGGACGCCTACGAGCAGTACTTC. As protein: CASSFNSGQGDAYEQYF.

The count of this clonotype is one. The gene calls are TRBV7-6 and TRBJ2-1, with 11 bases matching TRBD2. There are 17 residues in the CDR3. Germline values: CDR1 SGHVS, CDR2 FNYEAQ. Unmatched junction bases numbered 7, after V lost 2 bases and J lost 4 bases. As DNA, the CDR3 is TGTGCCAGCAGCTTATGGGGGACTAGCGGCGTGTACAATGAGCAGTTCTTC. Protein product: CASSLWGTSGVYNEQFF.

The table lists this clonotype with many counts. This rearrangement joins TRBV24-1 to TRBJ1-1; D uncertain. The CDR3 sequence is 13 residues long. V was clipped by 7 bases and J by 5 bases, with 13 bases between them. The germline V gene encodes CDR1 KGHDR and CDR2 SFDVKD. CDR3 sequence: CATRGGVRTEAFF. The CDR3 DNA follows: TGTGCCACCAGAGGCGGGGTTAGGACTGAAGCTTTCTTT.

DNA of the CDR3: TGTGCCAGCAGTGAAAAGGTTGGGGCTTTCTTT. Protein product: CASSEKVGAFF. This chain joins TRBV6-1 and TRBJ1-1; no clear D. Deletions cut 2 bases from V and 11 bases from J, with 9 bases between. The CDR3 consists of 11 residues. Germline CDR1 reads MNHNS; CDR2 reads SASEGT.

V and J are TRBV19 and TRBJ2-5; D is ambiguous. This CDR3 is 12 amino acids long. V was trimmed by 1 base and J by 4 bases, leaving 4 bases between them. Germline V lookup: CDR1 LNHDA, CDR2 SQIVND (reference sequence). The CDR3 DNA follows: TGTGCCAGTAGTATAGGAAGAGAGACCCAGTACTTC. Protein product: CASSIGRETQYF. The full variable domain, in which reference TRBV19 and TRBJ2-5 provide the parts outside the CDR3, is DGGITQSPKYLFRKEGQNVTLSCEQNLNHDAMYWYRQDPGQGLRLIYYSQIVNDFQKGDIAEGYSVSREKKESFPLTVTSAQKNPTAFYLCASSIGRETQYFGPGTRLLVL.

The chain recombines TRBV7-8 with TRBJ1-1; a possible D gene is TRBD1 (6 bases). With 3 bases removed from V and 1 base from J, the gap between germline ends came to 12 bases. The CDR3 sequence is 15 residues long. The germline V gene encodes CDR1 SGHVS and CDR2 FQNEAQ. DNA for the CDR3: TGTGCCAGCAGCTTCGGGACAACGACGAACACTGAAGCTTTCTTT. Translated, it gives CASSFGTTTNTEAFF.

V is TRBV20-1 and J is TRBJ1-4, with D unclear. Looked up from germline, CDR1 is DFQATT and CDR2 is SNEGSKA (reference sequence). The V end was cut by 0 bases, the J end by 5 bases, with 4 bases between. CDR3 length equals 12 residues. CDR3 sequence reads: CSARDGNEKLFF. The CDR3 DNA follows: TGCAGTGCTAGAGACGGAAATGAAAAACTGTTTTTT.

The chain carries TRBV7-8 and TRBJ2-7; D is unclear. Trimming cost V 3 bases and J 3 bases, with 9 bases left between them. The CDR3 is 13 amino acids. Germline CDR1 reads SGHVS; CDR2 reads FQNEAQ. CDR3: CASSFSNDYEQYF. The CDR3 DNA follows: TGTGCCAGCAGCTTTAGCAATGACTACGAGCAGTACTTC.